The rows below give T cell receptor beta chains drawn from one sample of a study of T cell responses to AZD1222 COVID-19 vaccine. TCRdb keeps only in-frame clones here, not all; method: immunoSEQ multiplex PCR. In the table there are about 140,000 clones, over 75% of which are singletons. This specimen consisted of peripheral blood, obtained on day 0 of AZD1222 vaccination. The source of these receptors is an adult in good health. The conserved cysteine and the conserved F or W are not part of the CDR3 here. Each record gives: clone size, J gene, CDR3 length, V gene, D gene, CDR3 protein. D genes are given only for firm matches. Only some rows state a clone size, as once, few, many or a class for expanded clones.

clone_size: .
j_call: TRBJ1-3
cdr3_length: 12
v_call: TRBV16
d_call: TRBD1
cdr3_aa: ASSGQGAGNTIY

clone_size: .
j_call: TRBJ1-1
cdr3_length: 13
v_call: TRBV3-1/TRBV3-2
d_call: .
cdr3_aa: ASSQGPGGTTEAF

clone_size: .
j_call: TRBJ2-3
cdr3_length: 17
v_call: TRBV11-2
d_call: .
cdr3_aa: ASSLGPYPDQKGTDTQY

clone_size: .
j_call: TRBJ1-5
cdr3_length: 11
v_call: TRBV27
d_call: TRBD1
cdr3_aa: ASSRGQATLQH

clone_size: .
j_call: TRBJ1-5
cdr3_length: 13
v_call: TRBV5-5
d_call: .
cdr3_aa: ASSFWADSNQPQH

clone_size: .
j_call: TRBJ1-5
cdr3_length: 13
v_call: TRBV10-3
d_call: TRBD1
cdr3_aa: AISSTGTDNQPQH

clone_size: .
j_call: TRBJ1-1
cdr3_length: 15
v_call: TRBV30
d_call: .
cdr3_aa: AWQRGAGDGYVTEAF

clone_size: .
j_call: TRBJ1-1
cdr3_length: 13
v_call: TRBV7-2
d_call: .
cdr3_aa: ASNHHGPLSTQAF

clone_size: .
j_call: TRBJ2-2
cdr3_length: 9
v_call: TRBV12-3/TRBV12-4
d_call: .
cdr3_aa: ATGGTGELF

clone_size: .
j_call: TRBJ1-6
cdr3_length: 12
v_call: TRBV15
d_call: .
cdr3_aa: ATSLGHPNSPLH

clone_size: .
j_call: TRBJ1-1
cdr3_length: 13
v_call: TRBV29-1
d_call: .
cdr3_aa: SVESVREKNTEAF

clone_size: .
j_call: TRBJ2-3
cdr3_length: 11
v_call: TRBV6-5
d_call: .
cdr3_aa: ASSAWPRDTQY

clone_size: once
j_call: TRBJ1-6
cdr3_length: 14
v_call: TRBV30
d_call: .
cdr3_aa: AWSLAGRTYNSPLH

clone_size: .
j_call: TRBJ1-2
cdr3_length: 11
v_call: TRBV5-1
d_call: .
cdr3_aa: ASRRPGAGGYT

clone_size: once
j_call: TRBJ2-7
cdr3_length: 11
v_call: TRBV6-6
d_call: .
cdr3_aa: ASSSPPLSEQY

clone_size: .
j_call: TRBJ1-5
cdr3_length: 13
v_call: TRBV7-2
d_call: .
cdr3_aa: ASSLVGFSNQPQH

clone_size: .
j_call: TRBJ1-1
cdr3_length: 9
v_call: TRBV6-5
d_call: TRBD1
cdr3_aa: ASRTGFEAF

clone_size: .
j_call: TRBJ1-1
cdr3_length: 12
v_call: TRBV30
d_call: .
cdr3_aa: AWSPAPVAGVVF

clone_size: .
j_call: TRBJ2-3
cdr3_length: 14
v_call: TRBV9
d_call: TRBD1
cdr3_aa: ASSVFGTAGTDTQY

clone_size: .
j_call: TRBJ1-1
cdr3_length: 16
v_call: TRBV7-2
d_call: TRBD1
cdr3_aa: ASSFPPGQGRGPRKAF